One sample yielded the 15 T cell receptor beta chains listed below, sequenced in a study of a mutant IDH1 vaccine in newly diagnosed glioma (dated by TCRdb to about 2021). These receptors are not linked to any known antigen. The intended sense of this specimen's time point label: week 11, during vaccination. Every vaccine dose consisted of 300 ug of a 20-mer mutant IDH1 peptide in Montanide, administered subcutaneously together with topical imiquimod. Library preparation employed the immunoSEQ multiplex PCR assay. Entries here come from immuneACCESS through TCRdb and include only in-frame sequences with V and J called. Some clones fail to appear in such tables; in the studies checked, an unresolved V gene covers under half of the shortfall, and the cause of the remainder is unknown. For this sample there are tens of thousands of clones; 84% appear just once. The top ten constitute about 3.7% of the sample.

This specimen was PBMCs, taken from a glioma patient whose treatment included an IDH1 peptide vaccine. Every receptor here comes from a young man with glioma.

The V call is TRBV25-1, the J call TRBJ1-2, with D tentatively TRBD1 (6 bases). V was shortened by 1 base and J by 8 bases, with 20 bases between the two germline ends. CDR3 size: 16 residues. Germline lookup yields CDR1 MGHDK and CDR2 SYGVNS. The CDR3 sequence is CASSELERGAQDGYTF. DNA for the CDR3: TGTGCCAGCAGTGAATTAGAACGGGGGGCTCAGGACGGCTACACCTTC.

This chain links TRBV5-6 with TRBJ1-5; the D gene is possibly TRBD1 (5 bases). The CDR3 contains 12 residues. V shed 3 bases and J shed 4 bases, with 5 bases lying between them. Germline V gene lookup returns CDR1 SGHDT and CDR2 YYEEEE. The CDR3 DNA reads TGTGCCAGCAGCTCAGGGAATCAGCCCCAGCATTTT. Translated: CASSSGNQPQHF.

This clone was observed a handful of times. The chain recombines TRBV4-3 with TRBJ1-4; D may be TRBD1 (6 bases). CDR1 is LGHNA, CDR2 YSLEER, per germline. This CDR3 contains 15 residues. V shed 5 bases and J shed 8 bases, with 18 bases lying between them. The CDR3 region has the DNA TGCGCCAGCAGCTTTGCGAGGCAGGGGATGGAAAAACTGTTTTTT. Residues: CASSFARQGMEKLFF.

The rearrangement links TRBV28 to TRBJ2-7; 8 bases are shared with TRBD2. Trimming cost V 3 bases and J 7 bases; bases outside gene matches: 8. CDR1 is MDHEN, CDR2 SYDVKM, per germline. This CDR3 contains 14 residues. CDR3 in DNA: TGTGCCAGCAGTTTCCAACTAGGCGGGAGGGAGCAGTACTTC. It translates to CASSFQLGGREQYF. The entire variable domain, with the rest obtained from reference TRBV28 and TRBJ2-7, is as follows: DVKVTQSSRYLVKRTGEKVFLECVQDMDHENMFWYRQDPGLGLRLIYFSYDVKMKEKGDIPEGYSVSREKKERFSLILESASTNQTSMYLCASSFQLGGREQYFGPGTRLTVT.

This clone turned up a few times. In nucleotides, the CDR3 is TGTGCCAGCAGTTTACAGGCAGACATGAACACTGAAGCTTTCTTT. This translates into CASSLQADMNTEAFF. The genes are TRBV27 and TRBJ1-1; D unclear. The CDR3 runs to 15 residues. Looked up from germline, CDR1 is MNHEY and CDR2 is SMNVEV (reference sequence). V lost 2 bases and J 0 bases, leaving 10 bases between the germline ends.

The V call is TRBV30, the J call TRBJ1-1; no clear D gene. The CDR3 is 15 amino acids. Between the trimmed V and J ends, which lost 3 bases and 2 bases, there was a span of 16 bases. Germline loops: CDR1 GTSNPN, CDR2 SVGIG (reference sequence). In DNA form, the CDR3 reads TGTGCCTGGAGACGGGGAGCATTTTTCAACACTGAAGCTTTCTTT. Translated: CAWRRGAFFNTEAFF.

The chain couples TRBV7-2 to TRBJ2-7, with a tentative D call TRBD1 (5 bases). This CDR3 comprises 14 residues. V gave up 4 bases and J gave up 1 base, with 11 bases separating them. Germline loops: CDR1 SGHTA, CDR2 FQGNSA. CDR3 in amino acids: CASSWATDSYEQYF. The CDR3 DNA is TGTGCCAGCAGCTGGGCGACAGATTCCTACGAGCAGTACTTC.

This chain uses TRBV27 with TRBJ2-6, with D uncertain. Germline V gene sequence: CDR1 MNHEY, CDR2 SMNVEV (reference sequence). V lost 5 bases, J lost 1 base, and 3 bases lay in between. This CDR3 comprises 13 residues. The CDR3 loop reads CASSPSGANVLTF. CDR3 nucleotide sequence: TGTGCCAGCAGTCCATCTGGGGCCAACGTCCTGACTTTC.

This CDR3 reads CASVLAGIQETQYF. The CDR3 region has the DNA TGTGCCAGCGTGCTAGCGGGGATCCAAGAGACCCAGTACTTC. The gene calls are TRBV6-1 and TRBJ2-5, with 9 bases lining up with TRBD2. V lost 8 bases and J lost 1; bases outside the gene matches: 5. The germline V gene has CDR1 MNHNS and CDR2 SASEGT. The CDR3 is 14 residues long.

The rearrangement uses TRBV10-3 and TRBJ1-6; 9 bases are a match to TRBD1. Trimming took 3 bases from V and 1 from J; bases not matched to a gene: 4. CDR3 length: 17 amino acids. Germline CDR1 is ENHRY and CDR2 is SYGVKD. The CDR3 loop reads CAISDPDRGSYNSPLHF. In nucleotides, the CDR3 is TGTGCCATCAGTGACCCGGACAGGGGATCCTATAATTCACCCCTCCACTTT.

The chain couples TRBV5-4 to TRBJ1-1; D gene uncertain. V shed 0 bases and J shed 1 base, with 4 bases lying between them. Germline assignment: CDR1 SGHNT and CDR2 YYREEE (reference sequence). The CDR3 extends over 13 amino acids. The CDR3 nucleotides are TGTGCCAGCAGCTTGGACCCGAACACTGAAGCTTTCTTT. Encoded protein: CASSLDPNTEAFF.

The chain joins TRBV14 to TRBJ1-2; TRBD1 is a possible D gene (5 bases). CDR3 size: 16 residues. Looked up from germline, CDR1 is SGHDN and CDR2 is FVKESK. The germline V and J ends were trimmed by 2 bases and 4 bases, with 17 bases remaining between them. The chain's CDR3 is CASSQQFSGGFYGYTF. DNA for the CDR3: TGTGCCAGCAGCCAACAATTCAGTGGGGGATTCTATGGCTACACCTTC.

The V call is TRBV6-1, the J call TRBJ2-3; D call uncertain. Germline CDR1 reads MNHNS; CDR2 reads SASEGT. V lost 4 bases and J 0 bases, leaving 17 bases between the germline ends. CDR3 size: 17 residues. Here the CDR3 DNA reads TGTGCCAGCAGTGCCCCCCCCAACCGGGCTAGCACAGATACGCAGTATTTT. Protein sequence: CASSAPPNRASTDTQYF.

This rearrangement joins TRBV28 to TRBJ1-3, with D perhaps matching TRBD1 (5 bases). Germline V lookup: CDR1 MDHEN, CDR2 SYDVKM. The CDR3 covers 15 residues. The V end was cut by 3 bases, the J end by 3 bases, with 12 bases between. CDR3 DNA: TGTGCCAGCAGTTTTGGAGGGGTTTATGGAAACACCATATATTTT. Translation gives CASSFGGVYGNTIYF.

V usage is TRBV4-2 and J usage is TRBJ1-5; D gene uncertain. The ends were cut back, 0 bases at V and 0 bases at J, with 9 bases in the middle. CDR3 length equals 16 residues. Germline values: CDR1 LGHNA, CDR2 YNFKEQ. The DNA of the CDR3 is TGTGCCAGCAGCCAAGATTCCGGGCTTAGCAATCAGCCCCAGCATTTT. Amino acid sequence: CASSQDSGLSNQPQHF.